This T cell receptor (beta chain) was sequenced for a study of cytomegalovirus exposure and HLA in healthy donors. Across the whole study: A data release that came early held tens of millions of unique TCRs from HLA-typed donors. General study points: A classifier reportedly called cytomegalovirus status with high sensitivity and specificity. The presence/absence work took it that sequencing depth was about the same across donors.

Germline V lookup: CDR1 DFQATT, CDR2 SNEGSKA (reference sequence). V was pared by 3 bases and J by 9 bases, with 11 bases between. The CDR3 contains 11 residues. This PCR relied on a set of 60 Vbeta primers and 13 Jbeta primers. The protocol was immunoSEQ multiplex PCR, while the TCRdb copy is restricted to in-frame clones and leaves out a portion. The sample records about 170,000 clones, approximately 81% being singletons. Unrecorded immune exposures were likely, despite nominal health at sampling. Details on this clone: Its specificity is not known.

The clonotype comes from a young man in good health and CMV-seropositive. Sequenced material: PBMCs. The gene calls are TRBV20-1 and TRBJ1-1; D is unclear. The CDR3 bases are TGCAGTGCTAGTCTTAGTTCCCAAGCTTTCTTT. The encoded protein is CSASLSSQAFF.